The clone carrying this T cell receptor beta chain came up a few times. Its matching antigen is unknown. These data belong to a study of T cells after yellow fever vaccination. Study-wide results and limits: Within FACS-sorted repertoires, abundant clonotypes contaminating from the bulk population could be present. The secondary response peaked faster, at day 5 versus 15, but was weaker.

This CDR3 spans 14 amino acids. Trimming stripped 5 bases from V and 9 bases from J, with 14 bases between. Germline values: CDR1 SGHTA, CDR2 FQGNSA. MiXCR, applied by TCRdb to the 5' RACE reads, yields one record per CDR3 protein. The repertoire holds 200,000 to 300,000 distinct CDR3 sequences, with 3.6% as singletons. The sample here was PBMCs, taken 15 days after the yellow fever booster vaccination. The clonotype originates from a man aged 18 to 29 who received the YFV17D yellow fever vaccine. The chain is built from TRBV7-2 and TRBJ1-6; the D gene is possibly TRBD1 (6 bases). CDR3 DNA sequence: TGTGCCAGCAGCAGCAACAGGGATGGTTCACCCCTCCACTTT. Amino acid sequence: CASSSNRDGSPLHF.